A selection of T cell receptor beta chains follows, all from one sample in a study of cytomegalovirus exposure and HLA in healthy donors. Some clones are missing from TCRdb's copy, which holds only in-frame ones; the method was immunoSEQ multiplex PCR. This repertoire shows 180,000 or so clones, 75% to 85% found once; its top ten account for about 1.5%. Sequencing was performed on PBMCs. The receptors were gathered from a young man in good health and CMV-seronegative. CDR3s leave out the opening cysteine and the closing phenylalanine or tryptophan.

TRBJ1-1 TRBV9 ASSVEQGAFTEAF
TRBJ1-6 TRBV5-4 ASSLGPPTGGNSPLH
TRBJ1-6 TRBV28 ASRTGTAYNSPLH
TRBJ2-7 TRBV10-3 AISAGVTDYEQY
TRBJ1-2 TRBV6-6 ASSSRRDGYT
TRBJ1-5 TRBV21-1 ASSILDQGCNQPQH
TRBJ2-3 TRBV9 ASSAIGVPDTQY
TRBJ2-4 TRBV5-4 ASSLEGIGDIQY
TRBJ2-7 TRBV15 ATSRDGGLGGSIFHEQY
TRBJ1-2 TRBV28 ASSLPLGTGVAYGYT
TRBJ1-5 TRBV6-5 ASSDRQYQPQH
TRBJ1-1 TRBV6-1 ASSEILGGNTEAF
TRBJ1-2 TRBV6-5 ASSYSGANYGYT
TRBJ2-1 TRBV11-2 ASSLGAAGEQF
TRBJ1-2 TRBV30 AWSTPGANYGYT
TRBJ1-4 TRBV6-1 ASSRVPNEKLF
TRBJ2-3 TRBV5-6 ASSFSGRSQDTQY
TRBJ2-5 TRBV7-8 ASSLGGLAGGPETQY
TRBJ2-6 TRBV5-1 ASSSSGTGANVLT
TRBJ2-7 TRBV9 ASSVDELVREQY
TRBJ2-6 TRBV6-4 ASREQGANVLT
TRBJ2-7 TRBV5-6 ASSRGTAFQY
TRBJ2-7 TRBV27 ASSVIAGAEEQY
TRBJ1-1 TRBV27 ASSPLGARAEAF
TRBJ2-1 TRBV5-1 ASSLDGDEQF
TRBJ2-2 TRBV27 ASSYGTPNTGELF
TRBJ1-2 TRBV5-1 ASSSNGGRGYT
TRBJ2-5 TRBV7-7 ASSPDRRRIQETQY
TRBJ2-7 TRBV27 ASSLSGGEQY
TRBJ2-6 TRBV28 ASTLQTGGGSGANVLT
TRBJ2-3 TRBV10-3 AISRGSSDTQY
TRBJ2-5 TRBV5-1 ASSGGGGETQY
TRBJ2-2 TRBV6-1 ASSDSDTGELF
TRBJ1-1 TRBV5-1 ASSTRQGWSTEAF
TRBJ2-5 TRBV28 ASSPGTSGSSRETQY
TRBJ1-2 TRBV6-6 ASSYSQQGASGYT
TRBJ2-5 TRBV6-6 ASSWGLAGPEETQY
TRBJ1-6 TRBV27 ASSLGQGFNSPLH
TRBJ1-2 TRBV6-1 ASSVSDRANYGYT
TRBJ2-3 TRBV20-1 SVPQWDTQY
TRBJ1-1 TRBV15 ATSRGAGGMNTEAF
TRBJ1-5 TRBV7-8 ASSLNSRGGQPQH
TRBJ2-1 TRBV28 ASIPAGQGLDEQF
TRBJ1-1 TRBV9 ASSVEDRPNTEAF
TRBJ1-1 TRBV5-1 ASSEQGNTEAF
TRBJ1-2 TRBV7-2 ASSVRQLSNYGYT
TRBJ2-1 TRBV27 ASSLSAGAYNEQF
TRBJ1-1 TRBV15 ATSRPDRGDTEAF
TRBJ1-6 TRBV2 ASSVAVYNSPLH
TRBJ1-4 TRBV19 ASSIGSGFHEKLF